Below are 14 T cell receptor beta chains sequenced from a single sample in a study of shared clonotypes between healthy human individuals. The table came from immunoSEQ multiplex PCR; TCRdb's copy has only in-frame clones and leaves some out. The data show 950,000 to 1,300,000 clones, 65% to 75% seen once. The sample consisted of memory CD4+ T cells sorted from blood. Regarding subset: CD45RA-negative fraction. The receptors stem from a man aged 18 to 35 in good health.

The chain links TRBV7-9 to TRBJ2-1, with D maybe TRBD2 (6 bases). There are 15 residues in the CDR3. CDR1 is SEHNR and CDR2 is FQNEAQ in the germline V gene (reference sequence). The V end was cut by 5 bases, the J end by 3 bases, with 14 bases between. CDR3 in amino acids: CASSPRGSGYNEQFF. CDR3 DNA: TGTGCCAGCAGCCCCCGAGGTAGCGGCTACAATGAGCAGTTCTTC.

This clone has just one count. The chain links TRBV11-2 to TRBJ2-7; 7 positions match TRBD1. Germline CDR1 reads SGHAT; CDR2 reads FQNNGV. The junction had 7 bases not matched to a gene; V was cut back by 5 bases and J by 0 bases. CDR3 size: 15 residues. This CDR3 reads CASSPGTAFSYEQYF. The CDR3 bases are TGTGCCAGCAGCCCGGGGACAGCGTTCTCCTACGAGCAGTACTTC.

The V gene is TRBV19, the J gene TRBJ1-5; no clear D. Germline lookup yields CDR1 LNHDA and CDR2 SQIVND (reference sequence). V lost 4 bases, J lost 7 bases, and 17 bases lay in between. The CDR3 is 15 residues long. The CDR3 sequence is CASSRAGGAGQPQHF. The DNA of the CDR3 is TGTGCCAGTAGTAGGGCAGGTGGCGCGGGGCAGCCCCAGCATTTT. Filled out from reference TRBV19 and TRBJ1-5, the complete variable domain reads DGGITQSPKYLFRKEGQNVTLSCEQNLNHDAMYWYRQDPGQGLRLIYYSQIVNDFQKGDIAEGYSVSREKKESFPLTVTSAQKNPTAFYLCASSRAGGAGQPQHFGDGTRLSIL.

The V call is TRBV28, the J call TRBJ1-2, with D maybe TRBD1 (5 bases). This CDR3 is 13 amino acids long. From germline, CDR1 is MDHEN and CDR2 SYDVKM. Deletions cut 8 bases from V and 4 bases from J, with 14 bases between. CDR3 sequence: CASCLAGFYGYTF. The CDR3 nucleotides are TGTGCCAGCTGCCTGGCAGGGTTCTATGGCTACACCTTC.

V usage is TRBV7-8 and J usage is TRBJ1-4, with 8 bases fitting TRBD1. The CDR3 is 16 residues long. Unmatched junction bases numbered 7, after V lost 5 bases and J lost 2 bases. In germline, CDR1 is SGHVS, CDR2 FQNEAQ. CDR3 nucleotide sequence: TGTGCCAGCAGCAGCGGACAGGGAGGCACTAATGAAAAACTGTTTTTT. It encodes CASSSGQGGTNEKLFF.

The chain combines TRBV15 with TRBJ2-6; D gene unclear. CDR3 length equals 15 residues. With 3 bases removed from V and 0 bases from J, the gap between germline ends came to 6 bases. Germline V gene lookup returns CDR1 LNHNV and CDR2 YYDKDF (reference sequence). The CDR3 DNA sequence: TGTGCCACCAGCAGGGTTGGCTCTGGGGCCAACGTCCTGACTTTC. This gives the protein CATSRVGSGANVLTF. The full variable domain, rest sourced from reference TRBV15 and TRBJ2-6, is DAMVIQNPRYQVTQFGKPVTLSCSQTLNHNVMYWYQQKSSQAPKLLFHYYDKDFNNEADTPDNFQSRRPNTSFCFLDIRSPGLGDTAMYLCATSRVGSGANVLTFGAGSRLTVL.

This rearrangement joins TRBV5-1 to TRBJ1-5, with 7 bases lining up with TRBD1. The CDR3 is 14 residues long. Trimming at V came to 4 bases and at J to 8 bases, leaving 9 bases not matched to a gene. CDR1 is SGHRS, CDR2 YFSETQ, per germline. The CDR3 spells CASSPGQQREPQHF. The CDR3 DNA reads as TGCGCCAGCAGCCCGGGACAGCAAAGGGAGCCCCAGCATTTT.

The chain couples TRBV5-6 to TRBJ2-1; 8 bases match TRBD2. This CDR3 spans 17 amino acids. Losses at the gene ends were 3 bases for V and 0 bases for J; bases not matched to a gene: 8. Germline-derived CDR1 and CDR2 are SGHDT and YYEEEE. CDR3 residues: CASSSVAGKSSYNEQFF. The CDR3 DNA is TGTGCCAGCAGCTCGGTAGCGGGAAAAAGCTCCTACAATGAGCAGTTCTTC.

The V call is TRBV6-1, the J call TRBJ1-2; 7 nucleotides agree with TRBD1. J lost 3 bases, V lost 4 bases, and 14 bases had no gene match. Per the germline V gene, CDR1 is MNHNS and CDR2 is SASEGT. The CDR3 runs to 17 residues. CDR3 amino acids: CASSVDDRVGSYYGYTF. In DNA form, the CDR3 reads TGTGCCAGCAGTGTTGACGACAGGGTTGGTTCGTACTATGGCTACACCTTC.

The rearrangement joins TRBV6-6 to TRBJ1-5, with D perhaps matching TRBD1 (5 bases). V lost 5 bases and J lost 7, with 12 bases in between. CDR1 and CDR2 (germline): MNHNY, SVGAGI (reference sequence). The CDR3 has 13 amino acids. The CDR3 DNA reads TGTGCCAGCAGTGCGACAGCGAACCAGCCCCAGCATTTT. The encoded protein is CASSATANQPQHF.

The rearrangement joins TRBV10-3 to TRBJ1-5, with D unresolved. The germline gives CDR1 ENHRY, CDR2 SYGVKD. The CDR3 totals 13 residues. V dropped 2 bases and J dropped 6 bases, with 8 bases sitting between them. The CDR3 spells CAISEGRGQPQHF. The CDR3 bases are TGTGCCATCAGTGAGGGACGGGGTCAGCCCCAGCATTTT.

Worth noting for this clone: A read error may account for a junction end that differs from germline. The sample has other DNA sequences that encode this CDR3 too. The chain has TRBV7-7 and TRBJ2-3; D possibly matches TRBD1 or TRBD2 (6 bases each). This CDR3 comprises 15 residues. From germline, CDR1 is SSHAT and CDR2 FNYEAQ (reference sequence). CDR3 region: CASSPSGGGTDTQYF. The CDR3 DNA follows: TGTGCTAGCAGCCCAAGTGGAGGGGGAACAGATACGCAGTATTTT.

The V and J genes are TRBV10-3 and TRBJ2-5; D is uncertain. This CDR3 region has 13 residues. V shed 10 bases and J shed 3 bases, with 15 bases lying between them. The germline V gene encodes CDR1 ENHRY and CDR2 SYGVKD. As DNA, the CDR3 is TGTGCCAGTGGGAACCCCCCCAAAGAGACCCAGTACTTC. Translated, it gives CASGNPPKETQYF.

This clone was observed many times. This chain uses TRBV7-9 with TRBJ1-1, with unresolved D. The CDR3 sequence is 17 residues long. Germline CDR1 is SEHNR and CDR2 is FQNEAQ (reference sequence). The V gene lost 4 bases and the J gene lost 1 base, with 19 bases spanning the gap. CDR3 residues: CASSSPRGREGNTEAFF. The CDR3 nucleotides are TGTGCCAGCAGCTCCCCGCGGGGTAGGGAAGGGAACACTGAAGCTTTCTTT. The full variable domain, rest sourced from reference TRBV7-9 and TRBJ1-1, is DTGVSQNPRHKITKRGQNVTFRCDPISEHNRLYWYRQTLGQGPEFLTYFQNEAQLEKSRLLSDRFSAERPKGSFSTLEIQRTEQGDSAMYLCASSSPRGREGNTEAFFGQGTRLTVV.